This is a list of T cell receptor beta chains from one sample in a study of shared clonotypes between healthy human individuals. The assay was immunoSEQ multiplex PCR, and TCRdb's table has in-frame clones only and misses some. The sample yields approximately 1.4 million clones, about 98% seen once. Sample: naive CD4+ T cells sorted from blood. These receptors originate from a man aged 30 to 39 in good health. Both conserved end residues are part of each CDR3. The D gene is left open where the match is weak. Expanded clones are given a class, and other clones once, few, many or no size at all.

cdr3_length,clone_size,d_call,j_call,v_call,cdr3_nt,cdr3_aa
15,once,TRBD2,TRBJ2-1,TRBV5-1,TGCGCCAGCAGCTTCTTAGCGGGAGAAGGCAATGAGCAGTTCTTC,CASSFLAGEGNEQFF
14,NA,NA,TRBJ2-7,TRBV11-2,TGTGCCAGCAGCCGGACGACAAGCTCCTACGAGCAGTACTTC,CASSRTTSSYEQYF
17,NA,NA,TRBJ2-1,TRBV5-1,TGCGCCAGCAGCAGCCCGAGGCTAGGGCTCTCCTACAATGAGCAGTTCTTC,CASSSPRLGLSYNEQFF
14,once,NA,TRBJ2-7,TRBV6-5,TGTGCCAGCAGTTACTCGCGGGGTCCCTACGAGCAGTACTTC,CASSYSRGPYEQYF
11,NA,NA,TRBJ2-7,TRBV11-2,TGTGCCAGCAGCTTTCGGTACGAGCAGTACTTC,CASSFRYEQYF
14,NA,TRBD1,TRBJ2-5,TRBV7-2,TGTGCCAGCGCTAGGGACAGGGTCCAAGAGACCCAGTACTTC,CASARDRVQETQYF
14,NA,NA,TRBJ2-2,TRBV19,TGTGCCAGTAGTATTTTGGGCGGCACCGGGGAGCTGTTTTTT,CASSILGGTGELFF
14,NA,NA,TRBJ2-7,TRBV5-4,TGTGCCAGCAGCTTGAAACACCGCCCCTACGAGCAGTACTTC,CASSLKHRPYEQYF
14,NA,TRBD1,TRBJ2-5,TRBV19,TGTGCCAGCCGCTTTGGGACAGGGCCCGAGACCCAGTACTTC,CASRFGTGPETQYF
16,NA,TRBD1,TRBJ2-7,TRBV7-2,TGTGCCAGCAGCTTAGGGGACAGGGGACACTCCTACGAGCAGTACTTC,CASSLGDRGHSYEQYF
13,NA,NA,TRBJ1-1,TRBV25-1,TGTGCCAGCAGTGAGCCTCCCATCCACAAAGCTTTCTTT,CASSEPPIHKAFF
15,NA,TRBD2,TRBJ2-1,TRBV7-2,TGTGCCAGCAGCCCTCGGACTAGCGGGGACAATGAGCAGTTCTTC,CASSPRTSGDNEQFF
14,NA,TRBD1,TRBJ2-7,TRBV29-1,TGCAGCGTTGCGAGGGGGACAGGGGGCTACGAGCAGTACTTC,CSVARGTGGYEQYF
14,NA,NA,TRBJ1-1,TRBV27,TGTGCCAGCACCCCGGGGACCATGAACACTGAAGCTTTCTTT,CASTPGTMNTEAFF
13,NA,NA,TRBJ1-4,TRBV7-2,TGTGCCAGCAGTCGGTCTAGTAATGAAAAACTGTTTTTT,CASSRSSNEKLFF
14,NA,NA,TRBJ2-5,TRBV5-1,TGCGCCAGCAGCTTGGCTCAAGCTAGGGAGACCCAGTACTTC,CASSLAQARETQYF
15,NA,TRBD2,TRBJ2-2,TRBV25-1,TGTGCCAGCAGTGACACTAGCGGGAGGACCGGGGAGCTGTTTTTT,CASSDTSGRTGELFF
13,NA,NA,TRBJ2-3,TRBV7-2,TGTGCCAGCAGCCGCAGATACACAGATACGCAGTATTTT,CASSRRYTDTQYF
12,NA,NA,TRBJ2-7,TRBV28,TGTGCCAGCAGTTTAAGAGTCTACGAGCAGTACTTC,CASSLRVYEQYF
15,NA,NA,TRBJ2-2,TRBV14,TGTGCCAGCAGCCAAGTTATAGGTGGCACCGGGGAGCTGTTTTTT,CASSQVIGGTGELFF
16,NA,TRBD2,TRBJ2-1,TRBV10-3,TGTGCCAGTAGTCCGGGACTAGCGGGAGGAATGGATGAGCAGTTCTTC,CASSPGLAGGMDEQFF
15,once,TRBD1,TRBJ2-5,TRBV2,TGTGCCAGCGGGGCGGGACAGGGCCTTCAAGAGACCCAGTACTTC,CASGAGQGLQETQYF
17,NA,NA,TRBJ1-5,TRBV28,TGTGCCAGCAGTTTATCTAGGGCGCGAAGGTGGGTGCAGCCCCAGCATTTT,CASSLSRARRWVQPQHF
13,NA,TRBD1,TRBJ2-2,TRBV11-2,TGTGCCAGCAGTCCTCAGGGGGCCGGGGAGCTGTTTTTT,CASSPQGAGELFF
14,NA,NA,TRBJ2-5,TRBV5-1,TGCGCCAGCAGCCTGGGGGGCAGCCAAGAGACCCAGTACTTC,CASSLGGSQETQYF
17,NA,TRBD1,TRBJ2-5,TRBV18,TGTGCCAGCTCACCAGGAACTATTGGACAGGGTATCGAGACCCAGTACTTC,CASSPGTIGQGIETQYF
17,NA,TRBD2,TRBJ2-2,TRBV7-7,TGTGCCAGCAGCACCCGGGGTAGCGGGGGTAACACCGGGGAGCTGTTTTTT,CASSTRGSGGNTGELFF
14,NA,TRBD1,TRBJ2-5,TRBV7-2,TGTGCCAGCAGCTTAGTAGGGCAGGGGGTGCCCCAGTACTTC,CASSLVGQGVPQYF
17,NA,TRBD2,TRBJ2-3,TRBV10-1,TGCGCCAGCTCCAAGGGACTAGCGGGCGTGGACACAGATACGCAGTATTTT,CASSKGLAGVDTDTQYF
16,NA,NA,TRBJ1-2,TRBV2,TGTGCCAGCAGTGAAGCTTTCGGGGTCCGAAGCTATGGCTACACCTTC,CASSEAFGVRSYGYTF
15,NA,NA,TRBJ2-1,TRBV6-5,TGTGCCAGCAGTTATGGGGATAGCTCCTACAATGAGCAGTTCTTC,CASSYGDSSYNEQFF
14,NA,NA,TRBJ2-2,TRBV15,TGTGCCACCAGCAGGGAGGGGGCAACCGGGGAGCTGTTTTTT,CATSREGATGELFF
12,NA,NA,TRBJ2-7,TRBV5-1,TGCGCCAGCAGCTCACGCTCCTACGAGCAGTACTTC,CASSSRSYEQYF
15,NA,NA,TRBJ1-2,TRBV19,TGTGCCAGTAGTATGTGGAGTACCACTAACTATGGCTACACCTTC,CASSMWSTTNYGYTF
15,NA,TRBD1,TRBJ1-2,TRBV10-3,TGTGCCATCAGGGGACAGACGGATGGGGGCTACGGCTACACCTTC,CAIRGQTDGGYGYTF
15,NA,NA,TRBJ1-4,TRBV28,TGTGCCAGCAGTGGATTCGGGGGTGCTAATGAAAAACTGTTTTTT,CASSGFGGANEKLFF
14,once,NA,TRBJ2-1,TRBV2,TGTGCCAGCAGTTGGAACAGGGCGGAAAATGAGCAGTTCTTC,CASSWNRAENEQFF
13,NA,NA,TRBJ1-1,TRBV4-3,TGCGCCAGCAGCCAAGCTAGAGGGACTGAAGCTTTCTTT,CASSQARGTEAFF
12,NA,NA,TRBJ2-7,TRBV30,TGTGCCTGGAGTCTCTCCGGCTACGAGCAGTACTTC,CAWSLSGYEQYF
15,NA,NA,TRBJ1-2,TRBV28,TGTGCCAGCAGTCCCGGGACGGTCACTAACTATGGCTACACCTTC,CASSPGTVTNYGYTF